The next 9 T cell receptor beta chains were all read from a single sample in a study of blood T cells in healthy people across ages. A J-beta primer mix and a sample-barcoded 5' primer were used in a second PCR of roughly 7 to 12 cycles. TCRdb passed the 5' RACE reads through MiXCR, listing each CDR3 protein once. The data show approximately 800,000 distinct CDR3 sequences, with roughly 60% seen just once and 22% held by the top ten. Sequenced material: blood. These receptors were taken from a man aged 25 to 40 in good health.

This chain connects TRBV7-2 to TRBJ2-1; the match to TRBD2 covers 8 bases. The trim removed 5 bases at V and 7 bases at J, leaving 16 bases unmatched. Germline V CDR1 and CDR2: SGHTA, FQGNSA. The CDR3 has 17 residues. The CDR3 reads CASSPQGSGGPRNEQFF. CDR3 in DNA: TGTGCCAGCAGCCCACAGGGTTCGGGAGGGCCTCGGAATGAGCAGTTCTTC.

This chain uses TRBV5-1 with TRBJ1-2; a possible D gene is TRBD1 (5 bases). Germline V gene data show CDR1 as SGHRS and CDR2 as YFSETQ. This CDR3 has 15 residues. With 6 bases removed from V and 4 bases from J, the gap between germline ends came to 19 bases. The CDR3 DNA is TGCGCCAGCAATCAAGGTTCGGGACGCCTCTATGGCTACACCTTC. It is translated as CASNQGSGRLYGYTF.

V usage is TRBV7-2 and J usage is TRBJ2-1; the match to TRBD2 covers 13 bases. This CDR3 region has 15 residues. The germline gives CDR1 SGHTA, CDR2 FQGNSA. J gave up 10 bases and V 5 bases, and 8 bases lay outside the gene matches. The CDR3 here is CASSLRTSGSSEQFF. CDR3 DNA sequence: TGTGCCAGCAGCCTCCGGACTAGCGGGAGTAGCGAGCAGTTCTTC.

Remarks on this clonotype: At one end the junction does not follow the germline gene, possibly because of a read error. The rearrangement links TRBV7-2 to TRBJ2-3; D is possibly TRBD1 (5 bases). Germline V gene sequence: CDR1 SGHTA, CDR2 FQGNSA. The CDR3 sequence is 15 residues long. The CDR3 DNA reads as TGTGCCAGCAGCCCTACCGCGACCAATAGGGGTACGCGGTATTTT. Encoded protein: CASSPTATNRGTRYF.

CDR3 DNA: TGTGCCAGCAGTGAGCGGCGGAGGAGCAATCAGCCCCAGCATTTT. Translation gives CASSERRRSNQPQHF. The rearrangement uses TRBV6-6 and TRBJ1-5; D uncertain. The CDR3 is made up of 15 amino acids. From germline, CDR1 is MNHNY and CDR2 SVGAGI (reference sequence). Trimming took 5 bases from V and 1 from J, leaving 12 bases between them.

The chain links TRBV6-5 to TRBJ1-2; 9 bases line up with TRBD1. The germline V gene has CDR1 MNHEY and CDR2 SVGAGI. The CDR3 covers 14 residues. The V segment lost 6 bases and the J segment 2 bases; nucleotides outside the gene matches: 4. CDR3 sequence: CASRDGTGNYGYTF. DNA for the CDR3: TGTGCCAGCAGAGACGGGACAGGGAACTATGGCTACACCTTC.

The V and J genes are TRBV28 and TRBJ2-4; 13 bases line up with TRBD2. The DNA end favors TRBJ2-7, so the J call may be wrong. The V gene's germline CDR1 is MDHEN and CDR2 SYDVKM. The CDR3 is 15 amino acids. The CDR3 spells CASTEGLAGSYEQYF. Here the CDR3 DNA reads TGTGCCAGCACCGAGGGACTAGCGGGAAGCTACGAGCAGTACTTC.

The sample holds one count of this clonotype. The genes are TRBV5-1 and TRBJ2-3, with 9 bases fitting TRBD2. Germline CDR1 reads SGHRS; CDR2 reads YFSETQ. Unmatched junction bases numbered 7, after V lost 7 bases and J lost 1 base. This CDR3 region has 15 residues. CDR3 coding DNA: TGCGCCAGCCCTGCGGGGGGGCCTCGCACAGATACGCAGTATTTT. Translating it yields CASPAGGPRTDTQYF.

The V and J genes are TRBV5-1 and TRBJ2-1; maybe TRBD1 (5 bases). This CDR3 contains 14 residues. CDR1 is SGHRS and CDR2 is YFSETQ in the germline V gene. Trimming removed 6 bases at V and 6 bases at J, with 16 bases between. CDR3 in DNA: TGCGCCAGCAAGTATAGGGGCGATGGCAATGAGCAGTTCTTC. It is translated as CASKYRGDGNEQFF.